This T cell receptor (beta chain) was found in a study of blood T cells in healthy people across ages. For the study at large: About one barcoded beta molecule per two T cells was the capture yield of template switching.

The ends lost 5 bases at V and 1 base at J; junction bases unmatched: 9. This CDR3 has 16 residues. CDR1 is SEHNR and CDR2 is FQNEAQ in the germline V gene (reference sequence). Primers used in a second PCR of roughly 6 to 11 cycles were a sample-barcoded 5' primer and a J-beta primer mix. Each cDNA molecule carried a tag from a template-switch adaptor that contained 12 random nucleotides. TCRdb analysed the 5' RACE reads with MiXCR anew, one entry per CDR3 protein. The sample consists of 1.8 million or so distinct CDR3 sequences, about two fifths of them appearing once. This sequence originates from a human donor in good health. Sequenced input: blood. The genes are TRBV7-9 and TRBJ1-1; 8 positions match TRBD1. CDR3 sequence (DNA): TGTGCCAGCAGCCCGTCTCCGACAGGGGCGAACACTGAAGCTTTCTTT. Translating it yields CASSPSPTGANTEAFF.